Listed here are 15 T cell receptor beta chains from one sample, sequenced in a study of CD8 T cells in ankylosing spondylitis. Regarding the study as a whole: The study identified a TCR beta motif of under ten highly homologous variants that appeared characteristic of ankylosing spondylitis blood.

No antigens are known for them. TCRdb processed the 5' RACE reads anew with MiXCR; each CDR3 protein has one entry. The sample includes about 480,000 distinct CDR3 sequences, roughly 17% of them seen just once. The sample comprised blood, either unsorted or a sorted T cell fraction (not recorded which). These TCRs come from a male donor with ankylosing spondylitis.

V usage is TRBV20-1 and J usage is TRBJ2-7; 10 bases map to TRBD1. After removal of 6 bases from V and 2 bases from J, the junction contained 7 bases not matched to a gene. Germline values: CDR1 DFQATT, CDR2 SNEGSKA (reference sequence). The CDR3 has 14 residues. CDR3 loop: CSARPGQGTYEQYF. CDR3 in DNA: TGCAGTGCGCGGCCGGGACAGGGGACCTACGAGCAGTACTTC.

This clonotype was seen more than once but under ten times. The chain combines TRBV4-3 with TRBJ2-3; 11 bases line up with TRBD2. Germline V gene lookup returns CDR1 LGHNA and CDR2 YSLEER. The CDR3 length is 17 residues. V lost 0 bases to trimming and J lost 1 base; unmatched junction nucleotides: 3. Here the CDR3 reads CASSQEPSGRRTDTQYF. CDR3 bases: TGCGCCAGCAGCCAAGAGCCTAGCGGGAGGCGCACAGATACGCAGTATTTT.

The CDR3 nucleotides read TGTGCCAGCTCACCTCCGGGGGGCAATCAGCCCCAGCATTTT. Protein product: CASSPPGGNQPQHF. The V call is TRBV18, the J call TRBJ1-5; a weak D match, TRBD1 (5 bases). In germline, CDR1 is KGHSH, CDR2 LQKENI. The germline V and J ends were trimmed by 3 bases and 2 bases, with 8 bases remaining between them. The CDR3 contains 14 residues.

This rearrangement joins TRBV7-9 to TRBJ2-3; D not certain. Per the germline V gene, CDR1 is SEHNR and CDR2 is FQNEAQ (reference sequence). V lost 5 bases to trimming and J lost 8 bases, with 14 bases between them. This CDR3 is 13 amino acids long. Written as DNA, the CDR3 is TGTGCCAGCAGCAGAGGAGACCGTGGTACGCAGTATTTT. Protein sequence: CASSRGDRGTQYF.

The V and J genes are TRBV19 and TRBJ1-5; D unclear. Germline V gene sequence: CDR1 LNHDA, CDR2 SQIVND (reference sequence). The CDR3 consists of 16 residues. V was trimmed by 1 base and J by 1 base, leaving 11 bases between them. The CDR3, as DNA: TGTGCCAGTAGTATAGTGAGAGGGTCCAGCAATCAGCCCCAGCATTTT. Its protein product is CASSIVRGSSNQPQHF.

This clonotype was observed a few times. The rearrangement uses TRBV10-3 and TRBJ1-1, with a tentative D call TRBD1 (5 bases). Trimming left V 3 bases short and J 10 bases short, with 15 bases between. Germline values: CDR1 ENHRY, CDR2 SYGVKD. CDR3 size: 13 residues. CDR3 loop: CAISDPGTPRAFF. The DNA for the CDR3 is TGTGCCATCAGTGACCCCGGGACCCCGCGAGCTTTCTTT.

This clonotype was counted between two and nine times. The chain is built from TRBV7-4 and TRBJ2-1, with TRBD2 identical over 13 bases. The germline V gene encodes CDR1 SGHVT and CDR2 SQSDAQ. The CDR3 has 19 amino acids. V shed 7 bases, J shed 10 bases, and the junction held 22 bases outside the gene matches. The CDR3 sequence: CASNFGRTSGSLDVLEQFF. In DNA, the CDR3 is TGTGCCAGCAACTTCGGTCGGACTAGCGGGAGTTTGGATGTTTTGGAGCAGTTCTTC. The whole variable domain, filled in from reference TRBV7-4 and TRBJ2-1, reads GAGVSQSPRYKVAKRGRDVALRCDSISGHVTLYWYRQTLGQGSEVLTYSQSDAQRDKSGRPSGRFSAERPERSVSTLKIQRTEQGDSAVYLCASNFGRTSGSLDVLEQFFGPGTRLTVL.

J is TRBJ1-3 and V is TRBV7-9, with D uncertain. Germline V lookup: CDR1 SEHNR, CDR2 FQNEAQ (reference sequence). The CDR3 consists of 15 residues. V lost 1 base to trimming and J lost 2 bases, with 9 bases between them. The CDR3 nucleotides read TGTGCCAGCAGCTTAGTCTCTATACCTGGAAACACCATATATTTT. Protein product: CASSLVSIPGNTIYF.

In nucleotides, the CDR3 is TGTGCCAGCAGGCTTCGGGACAGCAATAATTCACCCCTCCACTTT. Translating gives CASRLRDSNNSPLHF. The rearrangement links TRBV12-3 or TRBV12-4 to TRBJ1-6; 7 bases line up with TRBD1. This CDR3 is built from 15 residues. V was pared by 6 bases and J by 5 bases, with 7 bases of the junction left unmatched.

This clonotype was recorded a few times. The CDR3 DNA follows: TGTGCCAGCAGTGTGGCCGGGACCGGGGAGCTGTTTTTT. Translating gives CASSVAGTGELFF. The rearrangement links TRBV2 to TRBJ2-2; D remains unclear. V dropped 4 bases and J dropped 5 bases, with 8 bases sitting between them. Germline lookup yields CDR1 SNHLY and CDR2 FYNNEI. The CDR3 spans 13 residues.

This clonotype has a handful of counts. V is TRBV4-1 and J is TRBJ2-1, with 10 bases fitting TRBD1. This CDR3 has 18 residues. Germline V lookup: CDR1 MGHRA, CDR2 YSYEKL. Trimming cost V 4 bases and J 0 bases; bases outside gene matches: 9. CDR3 loop: CASSPGQGGPSSYNEQFF. The DNA for the CDR3 is TGCGCCAGCAGCCCCGGACAGGGGGGCCCTAGCTCCTACAATGAGCAGTTCTTC.

This rearrangement joins TRBV7-9 to TRBJ2-5; D may be TRBD1 (5 bases). Germline V gene data show CDR1 as SEHNR and CDR2 as FQNEAQ (reference sequence). This CDR3 region has 13 residues. The ends were cut back, 1 base at V and 4 bases at J, with 7 bases in the middle. The CDR3 region is CASSLVQGETQYF. The CDR3 nucleotides read TGTGCCAGCAGCTTAGTCCAGGGAGAGACCCAGTACTTC.

This chain joins TRBV4-2 and TRBJ2-4, with 8 bases that match TRBD2. Trimming cost V 3 bases and J 3 bases; bases outside gene matches: 13. Per germline, CDR1 LGHNA and CDR2 YNFKEQ. The CDR3 consists of 18 residues. The CDR3, as DNA: TGTGCCAGCAGCCAGGACCCGAAGCGGGAGTCGGGCAAAAACATTCAGTACTTC. Amino acids: CASSQDPKRESGKNIQYF.

The sample holds a few counts of this clonotype. CDR3 loop: CASKGSLGKKTQYF. CDR3 DNA: TGTGCCAGCAAGGGTAGCCTTGGGAAAAAGACCCAGTACTTC. The rearrangement uses TRBV12-3 or TRBV12-4 and TRBJ2-5; no definite D call. The CDR3 spans 14 residues. Trimming removed 7 bases from V and 6 bases from J, with 18 bases in between.

The sample holds a few counts of this clonotype. This sequence joins TRBV24-1 and TRBJ2-3, with 10 positions matching TRBD2. Germline V lookup: CDR1 KGHDR, CDR2 SFDVKD. The J segment lost 2 bases and the V segment lost 9 bases, leaving 4 bases of the junction unmatched. This CDR3 has 14 residues. CDR3 amino acids: CATSSGGNTDTQYF. The CDR3 DNA sequence: TGTGCCACCTCTAGCGGGGGCAACACAGATACGCAGTATTTT.